This TCR beta chain appears in the sequencing data of a study of blood T cell repertoires in COVID-19. About the research overall: Some COVID-19 samples were acute and others convalescent; all came from the United States, Italy and Spain. The analysed material was cDNA or gDNA that came from T cells, B-cell-depleted T cells, or PBMCs.

The CDR3 is 14 amino acids. Germline V lookup: CDR1 MDHEN, CDR2 SYDVKM. Deletions cut 6 bases from V and 4 bases from J, with 13 bases between. Per the original data handling: Researchers report that nucleated cell counts were estimated from reference gene primer amplification. TCRdb's copy holds only in-frame clones and misses some; the assay was immunoSEQ multiplex PCR. The DNA gave D and trimming, while V, J and clone size come from that table. This table has around 170,000 clones, about four fifths appearing once. This sequence was found in an elderly woman with acute or convalescent COVID-19. The chain links TRBV28 to TRBJ2-1, with D uncertain. Sample: peripheral blood. The CDR3: CASRISRRYNEQFF. CDR3 DNA sequence: TGTGCCAGCAGGATTAGTCGTAGATACAATGAGCAGTTCTTC.